These 18 T cell receptor beta chains came from one sample sequenced in a study of T-cell memory formation after mild COVID-19. TCRdb ran MiXCR on the 5' RACE reads and lists one entry per CDR3 protein. Seen here are about 400,000 distinct CDR3 sequences, roughly 24% observed once, and the top ten hold 8.8%. The sequenced material came from PBMCs or a T cell subset sorted from them (not recorded which). These receptors came from an adult woman who had mild COVID-19 (a few samples of this study predate the infection). Cell type and time point are not known.

The chain combines TRBV18 with TRBJ2-5, with a tentative D call TRBD2 (6 bases). Germline V gives CDR1 KGHSH, CDR2 LQKENI. V lost 3 bases to trimming and J lost 3 bases, with 8 bases between them. The CDR3 has 13 residues. The CDR3 protein is CASSPRDEETQYF. In DNA, the CDR3 is TGTGCCAGCTCACCGCGGGACGAAGAGACCCAGTACTTC.

The gene calls are TRBV7-3 and TRBJ1-1; 11 bases align to TRBD1. CDR3 length: 16 residues. In germline, CDR1 is SGHTA, CDR2 FQGTGA. V lost 4 bases, J lost 2 bases, and 6 bases stayed unmatched. CDR3 DNA sequence: TGTGCCAGCAGCTGGACAGGGGGCGCGGGAAACACTGAAGCTTTCTTT. It translates to CASSWTGGAGNTEAFF. Full variable domain (outside the CDR3, taken from reference TRBV7-3 and TRBJ1-1): GAGVSQTPSNKVTEKGKYVELRCDPISGHTALYWYRQSLGQGPEFLIYFQGTGAADDSGLPNDRFFAVRPEGSVSTLKIQRTERGDSAVYLCASSWTGGAGNTEAFFGQGTRLTVV.

The CDR3 here is CAIGTGSPGANVLTF. The CDR3 DNA reads as TGTGCCATCGGGACAGGGTCCCCTGGGGCCAACGTCCTGACTTTC. The V and J genes are TRBV10-3 and TRBJ2-6; the match to TRBD1 covers 9 bases. This CDR3 region has 15 residues. V lost 8 bases and J lost 2; bases outside the gene matches: 4. Germline assignment: CDR1 ENHRY and CDR2 SYGVKD.

The rearrangement joins TRBV2 to TRBJ2-3, with D perhaps matching TRBD2 (6 bases). CDR1 is SNHLY, CDR2 FYNNEI, per germline. V was trimmed by 6 bases and J by 2 bases, leaving 15 bases between them. This CDR3 has 15 amino acids. CDR3 protein: CASRKNPGATDTQYF. The CDR3 DNA reads TGTGCCAGCAGAAAAAACCCGGGAGCCACAGATACGCAGTATTTT.

This clonotype was seen a handful of times. This chain joins TRBV12-3 or TRBV12-4 and TRBJ2-1; 7 nucleotides line up with TRBD2. With V trimmed by 5 bases and J by 8 bases, 21 bases remained unmatched. This CDR3 region has 18 residues. Here the CDR3 reads CASSPRWGGRAFQDEQFF. The CDR3 DNA reads TGTGCCAGCAGTCCGCGGTGGGGAGGGAGGGCCTTCCAGGATGAGCAGTTCTTC.

This clonotype was observed a few times. This chain links TRBV20-1 with TRBJ1-1, with 7 bases matching TRBD1. The germline CDR1 and CDR2 sequences are DFQATT and SNEGSKA (reference sequence). This CDR3 has 13 amino acids. Losses at the gene ends were 0 bases for V and 9 bases for J; bases not matched to a gene: 7. The CDR3 DNA is TGCAGTGCTAGAGAACCACAGGGGTTAAAAGCTTTCTTT. It yields the protein CSAREPQGLKAFF.

The J gene is TRBJ2-7, the V gene TRBV6-2 or TRBV6-3, with D possibly matching TRBD2 (5 bases). CDR3 length: 14 amino acids. Between the trimmed V and J ends, which lost 0 bases and 0 bases, there was a span of 6 bases. Germline lookup yields CDR1 MNHEY and CDR2 SVGEGT. The CDR3 bases are TGTGCCAGCAGTTACTCGAGGGTCTCCTACGAGCAGTACTTC. Translated, it gives CASSYSRVSYEQYF.

The genes are TRBV9 and TRBJ2-1, with TRBD1 identical over 7 bases. Germline CDR1 is SGDLS and CDR2 is YYNGEE. The CDR3 consists of 15 residues. V was clipped by 3 bases and J by 7 bases; unmatched bases: 10. CDR3 in amino acids: CASSDPRGRSNEQFF. The CDR3 bases are TGTGCCAGCAGCGATCCCAGGGGGAGATCGAATGAGCAGTTCTTC.

This clonotype has at least ten counts. V gene TRBV29-1 combines with J gene TRBJ2-7; D is possibly TRBD2 (5 bases). In germline, CDR1 is SQVTM, CDR2 ANQGSEA. The CDR3 sequence is 12 residues long. V dropped 7 bases and J dropped 1 base, with 11 bases sitting between them. CDR3 region: CSAKTGSYEQYF. The CDR3 DNA reads as TGCAGCGCTAAGACGGGATCCTACGAGCAGTACTTC.

In its sample, this clonotype was seen a few times. This chain joins TRBV5-1 and TRBJ2-7, with 7 nucleotides matching TRBD1. The germline V gene encodes CDR1 SGHRS and CDR2 YFSETQ. Trimming at V came to 5 bases and at J to 3 bases, leaving 8 bases not matched to a gene. The CDR3 loop spans 14 amino acids. The CDR3 protein is CASRPGTAVYEQYF. In DNA form, the CDR3 reads TGCGCCAGCAGACCTGGGACAGCAGTCTACGAGCAGTACTTC.

V gene TRBV6-5 combines with J gene TRBJ2-1, with 10 bases lining up with TRBD2. CDR3 length: 14 amino acids. Germline loops: CDR1 MNHEY, CDR2 SVGAGI. The junction had 6 bases not matched to a gene; V was cut back by 6 bases and J by 7 bases. The DNA for the CDR3 is TGTGCCAGCAGCCCCGGACTAGCGGAAAATGAGCAGTTCTTC. Translated, it gives CASSPGLAENEQFF.

The chain combines TRBV5-5 with TRBJ2-1; 8 nucleotides match TRBD2. The CDR3 sequence is 14 residues long. Germline V lookup: CDR1 SGHKS, CDR2 YYEKEE (reference sequence). J lost 7 bases, V lost 0 bases, and 3 bases had no gene match. The CDR3 nucleotides read TGTGCCAGCAGCTTGGTTAGCGGGATAAATGAGCAGTTCTTC. Its protein product is CASSLVSGINEQFF.

This clonotype has more than one count but fewer than ten. This chain links TRBV9 with TRBJ1-2; D is uncertain. Germline V CDR1 and CDR2: SGDLS, YYNGEE. Trimming pared 2 bases from V and 7 bases from J, leaving 15 bases between. The CDR3 is 14 residues long. Written as DNA, the CDR3 is TGTGCCAGCAGCGTTGACGGAGACTGGGGTGGCTACACCTTC. It codes for CASSVDGDWGGYTF.

V gene TRBV2 combines with J gene TRBJ2-1; D remains ambiguous. The CDR3 extends over 14 amino acids. Germline CDR1 and CDR2: SNHLY and FYNNEI. Trimming took 7 bases from V and 0 from J, leaving 10 bases between them. The CDR3 bases are TGTGCCAGCAAGGCAGGCTTCTCCTACAATGAGCAGTTCTTC. Translated, it gives CASKAGFSYNEQFF. Looking up the rest from reference TRBV2 and TRBJ2-1 gives the full variable domain: EPEVTQTPSHQVTQMGQEVILRCVPISNHLYFYWYRQILGQKVEFLVSFYNNEISEKSEIFDDQFSVERPDGSNFTLKIRSTKLEDSAMYFCASKAGFSYNEQFFGPGTRLTVL.

The chain employs TRBV15 and TRBJ2-7, with D tentatively TRBD1 (6 bases). There are 14 residues in the CDR3. V was shortened by 2 bases and J by 9 bases, with 17 bases between the two germline ends. Germline V gene sequence: CDR1 LNHNV, CDR2 YYDKDF (reference sequence). The CDR3 sequence is CATSRQPGEERQYF. The CDR3 DNA follows: TGTGCCACCAGCAGACAGCCAGGGGAAGAAAGGCAGTACTTC.

This clonotype was counted only a few times. The rearrangement uses TRBV7-9 and TRBJ1-2, with D possibly being TRBD1 (5 bases). This CDR3 spans 14 amino acids. Per germline, CDR1 SEHNR and CDR2 FQNEAQ (reference sequence). Trimming pared 3 bases from V and 6 bases from J, leaving 14 bases between. CDR3 sequence reads: CASSLQGIGDGYTF. The CDR3 nucleotides are TGTGCCAGCAGCTTGCAGGGAATAGGGGATGGCTACACCTTC.

V gene TRBV10-3 combines with J gene TRBJ1-6; 7 nucleotides line up with TRBD1. The germline V gene has CDR1 ENHRY and CDR2 SYGVKD. V lost 8 bases, J lost 7 bases, and 2 bases stayed unmatched. The CDR3 runs 12 residues. Written as DNA, the CDR3 is TGTGCCATCCAACAGGGGAATTCACCCCTCCACTTT. Translated, it gives CAIQQGNSPLHF.

V usage is TRBV7-6 and J usage is TRBJ2-5, with TRBD2 matching over 7 bases. The germline V gene encodes CDR1 SGHVS and CDR2 FNYEAQ. The CDR3 has 15 amino acids. J lost 2 bases, V lost 5 bases, and 8 bases had no gene match. CDR3 protein: CASSPYPGLQETQYF. The CDR3 DNA follows: TGTGCCAGCAGCCCCTACCCGGGACTACAAGAGACCCAGTACTTC.